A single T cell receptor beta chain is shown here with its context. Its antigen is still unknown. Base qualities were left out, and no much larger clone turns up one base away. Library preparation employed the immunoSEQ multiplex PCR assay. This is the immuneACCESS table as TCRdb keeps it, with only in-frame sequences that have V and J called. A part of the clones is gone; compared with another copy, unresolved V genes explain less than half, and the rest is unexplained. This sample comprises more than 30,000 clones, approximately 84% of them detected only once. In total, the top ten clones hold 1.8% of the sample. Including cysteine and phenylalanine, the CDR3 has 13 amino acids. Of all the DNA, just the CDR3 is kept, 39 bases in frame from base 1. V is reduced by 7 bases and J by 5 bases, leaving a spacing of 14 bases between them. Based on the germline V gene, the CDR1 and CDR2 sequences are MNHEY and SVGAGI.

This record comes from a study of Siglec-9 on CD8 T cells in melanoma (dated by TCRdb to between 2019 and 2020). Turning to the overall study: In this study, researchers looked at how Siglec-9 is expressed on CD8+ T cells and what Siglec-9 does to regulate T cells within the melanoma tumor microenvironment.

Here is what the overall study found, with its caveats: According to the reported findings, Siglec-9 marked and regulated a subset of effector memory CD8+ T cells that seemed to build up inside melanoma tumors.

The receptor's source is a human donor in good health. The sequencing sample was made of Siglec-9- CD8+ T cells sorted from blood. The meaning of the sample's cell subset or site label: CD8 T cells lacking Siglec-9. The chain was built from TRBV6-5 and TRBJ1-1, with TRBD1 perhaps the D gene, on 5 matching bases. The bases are TGTGCCAGCACCGGAGGGGTACTGACTGAAGCTTTCTTT. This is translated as CASTGGVLTEAFF.